In its sample, the clone carrying this TCR beta chain was seen once. Libraries were prepared by immunoSEQ multiplex PCR; TCRdb keeps only in-frame clonotypes and omits some of them. Of about 220,000 clones detected, approximately 86% appear once; the ten largest clones hold 2.9%. The junction had 12 bases not matched to a gene; V was cut back by 4 bases and J by 1 base. The CDR3 totals 17 residues. Germline CDR1 and CDR2: MGHDK and SYGVNS. The data belong to a study of cytomegalovirus exposure and HLA in healthy donors. This receptor was obtained from a woman younger than 30 in good health and CMV-seronegative. Sequencing used PBMCs. The chain recombines TRBV25-1 with TRBJ1-1; 7 bases align to TRBD1. The CDR3 loop reads CASSALTKRTGNTEAFF. The CDR3 DNA reads TGTGCCAGCAGTGCCCTTACAAAAAGGACAGGGAACACTGAAGCTTTCTTT. The full variable domain, in which reference TRBV25-1 and TRBJ1-1 provide the parts outside the CDR3, is EADIYQTPRYLVIGTGKKITLECSQTMGHDKMYWYQQDPGMELHLIHYSYGVNSTEKGDLSSESTVSRIRTEHFPLTLESARPSHTSQYLCASSALTKRTGNTEAFFGQGTRLTVV.